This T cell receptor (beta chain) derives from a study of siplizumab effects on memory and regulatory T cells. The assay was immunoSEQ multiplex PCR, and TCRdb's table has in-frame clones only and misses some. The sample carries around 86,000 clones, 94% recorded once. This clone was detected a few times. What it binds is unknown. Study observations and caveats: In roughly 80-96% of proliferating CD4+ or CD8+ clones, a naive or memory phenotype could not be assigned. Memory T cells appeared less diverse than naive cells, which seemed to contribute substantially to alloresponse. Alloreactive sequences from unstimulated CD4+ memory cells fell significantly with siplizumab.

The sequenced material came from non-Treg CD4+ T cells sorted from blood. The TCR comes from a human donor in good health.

The CDR3 sequence: CAWNPDWGDTQYF. The CDR3 coding sequence is TGTGCCTGGAACCCGGACTGGGGTGATACGCAGTATTTT. The chain uses TRBV30 and TRBJ2-3, with D maybe TRBD2 (5 bases). The germline CDR1 and CDR2 sequences are GTSNPN and SVGIG (reference sequence). There are 13 residues in the CDR3. Trimming cost V 4 bases and J 6 bases, with 14 bases left between them.